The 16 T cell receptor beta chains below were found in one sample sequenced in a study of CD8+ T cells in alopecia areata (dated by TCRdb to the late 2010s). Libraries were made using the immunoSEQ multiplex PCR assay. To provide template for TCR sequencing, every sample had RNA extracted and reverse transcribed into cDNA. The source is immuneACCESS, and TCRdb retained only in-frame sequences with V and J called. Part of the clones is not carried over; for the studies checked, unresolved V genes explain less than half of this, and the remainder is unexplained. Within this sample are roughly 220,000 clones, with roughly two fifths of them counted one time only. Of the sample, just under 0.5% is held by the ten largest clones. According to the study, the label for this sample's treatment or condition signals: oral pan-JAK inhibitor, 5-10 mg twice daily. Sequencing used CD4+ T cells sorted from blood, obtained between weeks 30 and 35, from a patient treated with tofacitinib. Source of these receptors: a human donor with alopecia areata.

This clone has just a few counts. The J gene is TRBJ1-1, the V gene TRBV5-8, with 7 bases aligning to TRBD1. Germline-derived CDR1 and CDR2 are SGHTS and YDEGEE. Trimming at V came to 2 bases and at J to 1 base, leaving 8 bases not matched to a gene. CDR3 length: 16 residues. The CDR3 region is CASSFSPGQRNTEAFF. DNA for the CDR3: TGTGCCAGCAGCTTTAGTCCGGGACAGAGGAACACTGAAGCTTTCTTT.

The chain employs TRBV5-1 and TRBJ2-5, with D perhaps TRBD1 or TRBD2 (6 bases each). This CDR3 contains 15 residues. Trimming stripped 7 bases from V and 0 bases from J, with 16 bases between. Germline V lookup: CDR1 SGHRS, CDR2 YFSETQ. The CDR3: CASARTGAYQETQYF. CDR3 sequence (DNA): TGCGCCAGCGCCCGAACGGGGGCTTACCAAGAGACCCAGTACTTC.

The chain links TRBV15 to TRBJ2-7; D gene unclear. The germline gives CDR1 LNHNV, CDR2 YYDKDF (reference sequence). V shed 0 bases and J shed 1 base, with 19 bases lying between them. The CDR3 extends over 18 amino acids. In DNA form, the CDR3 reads TGTGCCACCAGCAGAGAATTTACACTTCACGGATCATCCTACGAGCAGTACTTC. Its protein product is CATSREFTLHGSSYEQYF.

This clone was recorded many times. CDR3 coding DNA: TGTGCCAGCATGGGAGATCATAATTCACCCCTCCACTTT. As protein: CASMGDHNSPLHF. The chain employs TRBV2 and TRBJ1-6; D is uncertain. The length of the CDR3 is 13 residues. The germline V and J ends were trimmed by 7 bases and 5 bases, with 9 bases remaining between them. Germline V gene data show CDR1 as SNHLY and CDR2 as FYNNEI.

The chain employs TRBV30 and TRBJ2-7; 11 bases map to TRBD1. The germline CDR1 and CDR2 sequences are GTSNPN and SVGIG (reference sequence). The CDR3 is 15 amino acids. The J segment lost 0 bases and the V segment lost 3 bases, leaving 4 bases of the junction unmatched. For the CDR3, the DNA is TGTGCCTGGAGAGAAGGACAGGGGGCCTCCTACGAGCAGTACTTC. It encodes CAWREGQGASYEQYF.

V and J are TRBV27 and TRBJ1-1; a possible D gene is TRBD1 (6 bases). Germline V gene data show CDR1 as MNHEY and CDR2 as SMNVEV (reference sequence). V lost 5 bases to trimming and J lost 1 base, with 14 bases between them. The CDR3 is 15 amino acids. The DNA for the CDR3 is TGTGCCAGCAGTCCCTCGACAGGACCGAACACTGAAGCTTTCTTT. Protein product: CASSPSTGPNTEAFF.

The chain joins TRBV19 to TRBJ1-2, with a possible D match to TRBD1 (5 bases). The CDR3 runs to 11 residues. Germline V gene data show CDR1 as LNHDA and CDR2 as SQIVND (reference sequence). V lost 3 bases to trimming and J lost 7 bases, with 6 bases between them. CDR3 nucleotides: TGTGCCAGTAGTATGAGGGGTGGCTACACCTTC. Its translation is CASSMRGGYTF.

DNA for the CDR3: TGCAGCGTTGGAACGAACACTGAAGCTTTCTTT. Translation gives CSVGTNTEAFF. This rearrangement joins TRBV29-1 to TRBJ1-1; no clear D gene. CDR3 length: 11 amino acids. V was pared by 4 bases and J by 1 base, with 4 bases between. The germline CDR1 and CDR2 sequences are SQVTM and ANQGSEA. The entire variable domain, with the rest obtained from reference TRBV29-1 and TRBJ1-1, is as follows: SAVISQKPSRDICQRGTSLTIQCQVDSQVTMMFWYRQQPGQSLTLIATANQGSEATYESGFVIDKFPISRPNLTFSTLTVSNMSPEDSSIYLCSVGTNTEAFFGQGTRLTVV.

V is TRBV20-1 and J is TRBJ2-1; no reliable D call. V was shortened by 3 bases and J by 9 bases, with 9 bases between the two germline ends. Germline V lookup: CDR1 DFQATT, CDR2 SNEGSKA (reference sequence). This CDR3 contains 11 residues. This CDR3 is CSASGPTEQFF. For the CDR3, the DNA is TGCAGTGCTAGTGGTCCGACTGAGCAGTTCTTC.

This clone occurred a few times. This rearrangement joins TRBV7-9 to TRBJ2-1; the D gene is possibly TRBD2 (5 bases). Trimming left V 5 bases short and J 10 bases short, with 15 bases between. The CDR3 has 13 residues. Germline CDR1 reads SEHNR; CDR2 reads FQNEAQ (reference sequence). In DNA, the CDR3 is TGTGCCAGCAGCCAAGACTCCACGGGGGAGCAGTTCTTC. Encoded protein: CASSQDSTGEQFF.

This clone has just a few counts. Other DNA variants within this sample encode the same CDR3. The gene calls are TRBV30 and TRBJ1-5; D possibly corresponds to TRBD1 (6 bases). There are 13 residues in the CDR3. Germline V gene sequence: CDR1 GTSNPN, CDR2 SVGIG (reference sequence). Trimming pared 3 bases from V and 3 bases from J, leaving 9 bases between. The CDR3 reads CAWSGQPNQPQHF. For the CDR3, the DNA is TGTGCCTGGAGCGGACAGCCCAATCAGCCCCAGCATTTT.

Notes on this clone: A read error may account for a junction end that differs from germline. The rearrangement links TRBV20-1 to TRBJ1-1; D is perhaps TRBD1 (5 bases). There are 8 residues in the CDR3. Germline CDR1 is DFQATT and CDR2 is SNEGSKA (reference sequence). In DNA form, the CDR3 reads TGCAGTGCGGAGGGGCTACACTTT. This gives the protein CSAEGLHF.

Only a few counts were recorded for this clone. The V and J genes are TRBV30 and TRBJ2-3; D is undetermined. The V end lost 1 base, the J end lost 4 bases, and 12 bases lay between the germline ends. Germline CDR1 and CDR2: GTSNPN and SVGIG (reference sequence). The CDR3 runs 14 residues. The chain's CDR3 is CAWSEAQWPDTQYF. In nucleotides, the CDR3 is TGTGCCTGGAGTGAGGCTCAGTGGCCAGATACGCAGTATTTT.

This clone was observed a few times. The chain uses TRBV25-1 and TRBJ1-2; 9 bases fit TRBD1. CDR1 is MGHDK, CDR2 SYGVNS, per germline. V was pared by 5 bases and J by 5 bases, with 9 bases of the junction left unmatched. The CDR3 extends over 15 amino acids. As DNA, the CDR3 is TGTGCCAGCAGTTCATCCGGGACAGGGTCTTATGGCTACACCTTC. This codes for CASSSSGTGSYGYTF.

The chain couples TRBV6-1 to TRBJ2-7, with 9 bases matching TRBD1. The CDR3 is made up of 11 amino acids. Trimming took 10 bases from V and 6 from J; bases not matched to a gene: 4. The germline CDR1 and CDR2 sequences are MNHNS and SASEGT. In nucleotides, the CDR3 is TGTGCCACGGGACAGGGAAGCGAGCAGTACTTC. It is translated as CATGQGSEQYF.

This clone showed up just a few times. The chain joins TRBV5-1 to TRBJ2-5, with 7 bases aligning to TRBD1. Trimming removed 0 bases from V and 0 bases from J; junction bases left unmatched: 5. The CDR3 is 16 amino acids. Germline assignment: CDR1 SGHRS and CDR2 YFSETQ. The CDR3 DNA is TGCGCCAGCAGCTTGGGGACAGGAGTTTACCAAGAGACCCAGTACTTC. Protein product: CASSLGTGVYQETQYF. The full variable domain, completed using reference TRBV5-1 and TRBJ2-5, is KAGVTQTPRYLIKTRGQQVTLSCSPISGHRSVSWYQQTPGQGLQFLFEYFSETQRNKGNFPGRFSGRQFSNSRSEMNVSTLELGDSALYLCASSLGTGVYQETQYFGPGTRLLVL.